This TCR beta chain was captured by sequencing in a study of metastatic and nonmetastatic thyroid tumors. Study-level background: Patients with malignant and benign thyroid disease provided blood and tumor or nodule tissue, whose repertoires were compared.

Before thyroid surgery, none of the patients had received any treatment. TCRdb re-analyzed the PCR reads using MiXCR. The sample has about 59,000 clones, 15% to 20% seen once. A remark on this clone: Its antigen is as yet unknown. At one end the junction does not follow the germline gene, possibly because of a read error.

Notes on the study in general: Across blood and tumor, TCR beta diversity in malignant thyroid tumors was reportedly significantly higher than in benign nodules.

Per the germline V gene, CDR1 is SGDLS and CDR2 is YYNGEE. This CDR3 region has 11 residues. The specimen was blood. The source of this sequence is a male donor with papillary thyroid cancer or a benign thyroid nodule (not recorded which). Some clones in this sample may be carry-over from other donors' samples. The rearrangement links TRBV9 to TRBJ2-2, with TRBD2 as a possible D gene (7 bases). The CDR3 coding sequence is TGTGCCAGAAGCGGGACAGGGGAGCTGTTTTTT. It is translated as CARSGTGELFF.